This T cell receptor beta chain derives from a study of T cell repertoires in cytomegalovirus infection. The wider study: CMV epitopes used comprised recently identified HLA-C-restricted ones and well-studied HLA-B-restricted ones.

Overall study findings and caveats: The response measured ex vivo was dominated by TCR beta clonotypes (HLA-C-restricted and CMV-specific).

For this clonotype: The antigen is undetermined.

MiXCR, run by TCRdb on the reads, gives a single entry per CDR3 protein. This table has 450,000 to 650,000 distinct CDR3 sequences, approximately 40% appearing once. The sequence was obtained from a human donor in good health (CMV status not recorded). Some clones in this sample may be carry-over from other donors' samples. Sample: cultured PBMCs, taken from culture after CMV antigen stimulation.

The CDR3 spells CASSSETHTEAFF. CDR3 coding DNA: TGTGCCAGCAGTTCCGAGACTCACACTGAAGCTTTCTTT. The chain links TRBV6-1 to TRBJ1-1; no firm D call. V dropped 5 bases and J dropped 3 bases, with 10 bases sitting between them. The germline CDR1 and CDR2 sequences are MNHNS and SASEGT. CDR3 size: 13 residues.